This T cell receptor beta chain originates from a study of blood T cell repertoires in COVID-19. Germline V gene lookup returns CDR1 MNHEY and CDR2 SMNVEV (reference sequence). Trimming removed 4 bases from V and 5 bases from J, with 14 bases in between. This CDR3 has 15 residues. This table comes from immunoSEQ multiplex PCR, and its TCRdb copy is limited to in-frame clones, with some not included. This sample has about 170,000 clones, with more than 75% found just once. The clonotype comes from a man aged 65 to 85 with acute or convalescent COVID-19. The sequencing sample was made of peripheral blood. This chain links TRBV27 with TRBJ2-2; TRBD1 is a possible D gene (6 bases). DNA of the CDR3: TGTGCCAGCAGTTATGGGACAAGACCTACCGGGGAGCTGTTTTTT. Amino acids: CASSYGTRPTGELFF.